These 2 T cell receptor beta chains came from one sample sequenced in a study of blood T cell repertoires in COVID-19. Repertoires were generated with immunoSEQ multiplex PCR, while TCRdb's copy carries only in-frame clones and drops some. The sample consists of 80,000 to 100,000 clones, around nine tenths of them appearing once. Sample: peripheral blood. These receptors originate from a man aged 45-60 years with acute or convalescent COVID-19.

V is TRBV3-1 (or the pseudogene TRBV3-2) and J is TRBJ2-1; 14 bases map to TRBD2. V was clipped by 3 bases and J by 10 bases; unmatched bases: 5. CDR3 length: 15 amino acids. Germline CDR1 LGHDT, CDR2 YNNKEL (reference sequence). The CDR3 protein is CASSQGLAGVWEQFF. In nucleotides, the CDR3 is TGTGCCAGCAGCCAGGGACTAGCGGGAGTCTGGGAGCAGTTCTTC.

The chain combines TRBV18 with TRBJ1-2, with D unresolved. The CDR3 spans 14 residues. Germline CDR1 KGHSH, CDR2 LQKENI. Trimming removed 6 bases from V and 2 bases from J, with 13 bases in between. The CDR3 sequence is CASSSDLPNYGYTF. DNA for the CDR3: TGTGCCAGCTCGTCAGACTTGCCGAACTATGGCTACACCTTC.